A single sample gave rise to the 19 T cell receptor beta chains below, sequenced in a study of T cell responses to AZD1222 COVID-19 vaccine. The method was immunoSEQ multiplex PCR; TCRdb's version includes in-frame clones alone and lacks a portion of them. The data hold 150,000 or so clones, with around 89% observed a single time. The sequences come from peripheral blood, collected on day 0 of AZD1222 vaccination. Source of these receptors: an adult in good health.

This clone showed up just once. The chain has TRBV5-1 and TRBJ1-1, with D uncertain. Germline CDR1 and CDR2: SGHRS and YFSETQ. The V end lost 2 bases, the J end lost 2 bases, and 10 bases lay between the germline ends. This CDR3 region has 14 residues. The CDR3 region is CASSFTSVNTEAFF. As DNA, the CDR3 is TGCGCCAGCAGCTTTACCTCAGTTAACACTGAAGCTTTCTTT.

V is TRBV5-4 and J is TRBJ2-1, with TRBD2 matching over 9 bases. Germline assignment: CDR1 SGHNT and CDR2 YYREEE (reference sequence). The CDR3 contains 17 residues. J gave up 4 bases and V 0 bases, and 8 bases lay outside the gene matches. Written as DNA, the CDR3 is TGTGCCAGCAGCTTGGGAACTAGCGGGCGCATTTACAATGAGCAGTTCTTC. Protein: CASSLGTSGRIYNEQFF.

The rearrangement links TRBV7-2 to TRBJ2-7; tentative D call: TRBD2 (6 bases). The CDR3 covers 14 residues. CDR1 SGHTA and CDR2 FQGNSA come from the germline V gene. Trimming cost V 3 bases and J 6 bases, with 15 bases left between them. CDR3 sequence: CASSFSSGRSEQYF. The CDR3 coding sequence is TGTGCCAGCAGCTTTAGCAGCGGGCGGTCCGAGCAGTACTTC. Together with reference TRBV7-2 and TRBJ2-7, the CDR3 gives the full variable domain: GAGVSQSPSNKVTEKGKDVELRCDPISGHTALYWYRQSLGQGLEFLIYFQGNSAPDKSGLPSDRFSAERTGGSVSTLTIQRTQQEDSAVYLCASSFSSGRSEQYFGPGTRLTVT.

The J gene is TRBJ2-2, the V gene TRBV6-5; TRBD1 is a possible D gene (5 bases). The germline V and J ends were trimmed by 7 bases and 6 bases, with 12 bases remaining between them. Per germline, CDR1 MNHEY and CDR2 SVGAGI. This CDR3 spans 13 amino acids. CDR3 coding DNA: TGTGCCAGCATGGAAGGGGCCGCCGGGGAGCTGTTTTTT. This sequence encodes CASMEGAAGELFF.

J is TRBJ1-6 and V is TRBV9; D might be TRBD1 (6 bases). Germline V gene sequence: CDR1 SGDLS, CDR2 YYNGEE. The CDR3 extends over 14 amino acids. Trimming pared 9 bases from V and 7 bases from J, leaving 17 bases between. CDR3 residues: CATSWGADNSPLHF. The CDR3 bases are TGTGCCACCTCCTGGGGGGCCGACAATTCACCCCTCCACTTT. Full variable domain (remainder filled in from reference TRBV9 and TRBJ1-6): DSGVTQTPKHLITATGQRVTLRCSPRSGDLSVYWYQQSLDQGLQFLIQYYNGEERAKGNILERFSAQQFPDLHSELNLSSLELGDSALYFCATSWGADNSPLHFGNGTRLTVT.

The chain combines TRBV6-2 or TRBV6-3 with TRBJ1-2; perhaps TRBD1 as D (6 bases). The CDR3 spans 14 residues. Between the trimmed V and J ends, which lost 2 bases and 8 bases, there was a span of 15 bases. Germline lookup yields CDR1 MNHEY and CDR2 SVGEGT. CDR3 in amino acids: CASSYGTTERGYTF. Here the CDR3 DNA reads TGTGCCAGCAGTTACGGGACAACAGAGAGGGGCTACACCTTC.

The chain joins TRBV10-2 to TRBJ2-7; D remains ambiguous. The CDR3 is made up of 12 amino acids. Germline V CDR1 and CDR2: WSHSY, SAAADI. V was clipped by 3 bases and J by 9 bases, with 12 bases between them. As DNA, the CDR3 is TGCGCCAGCAGTGATGGCGGCAGTAGGCAGTACTTC. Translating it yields CASSDGGSRQYF.

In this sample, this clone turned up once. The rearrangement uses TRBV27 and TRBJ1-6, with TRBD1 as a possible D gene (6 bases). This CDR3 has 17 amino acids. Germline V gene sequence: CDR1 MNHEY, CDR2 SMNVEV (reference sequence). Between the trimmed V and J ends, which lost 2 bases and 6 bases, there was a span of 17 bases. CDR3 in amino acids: CASSLVDPSGANSPLHF. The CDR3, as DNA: TGTGCCAGCAGTTTAGTGGACCCCTCAGGGGCTAATTCACCCCTCCACTTT.

DNA for the CDR3: TGCGCCAGCAGCTCCCCGGACACCCGTGGGCCTGAAGCTTTCTTT. Its translation: CASSSPDTRGPEAFF. This chain connects TRBV5-1 to TRBJ1-1; perhaps TRBD1 as D (5 bases). Trimming pared 3 bases from V and 6 bases from J, leaving 18 bases between. CDR1 is SGHRS, CDR2 YFSETQ, per germline. The CDR3 is made up of 15 amino acids.

CDR3 coding DNA: TGTGCCAGCAGGATGACAGGGGTCGGGAGCACTGAAGCTTTCTTT. It specifies CASRMTGVGSTEAFF. The V and J genes are TRBV6-5 and TRBJ1-1, with 8 bases identical to TRBD1. J lost 4 bases, V lost 6 bases, and 10 bases had no gene match. Germline assignment: CDR1 MNHEY and CDR2 SVGAGI. CDR3 length: 15 amino acids.

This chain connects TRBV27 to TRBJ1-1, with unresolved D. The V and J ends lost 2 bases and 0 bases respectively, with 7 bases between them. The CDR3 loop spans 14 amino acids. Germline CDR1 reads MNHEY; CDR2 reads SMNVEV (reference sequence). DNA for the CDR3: TGTGCCAGCAGTTTAGGGCAAGTGAACACTGAAGCTTTCTTT. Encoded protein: CASSLGQVNTEAFF.

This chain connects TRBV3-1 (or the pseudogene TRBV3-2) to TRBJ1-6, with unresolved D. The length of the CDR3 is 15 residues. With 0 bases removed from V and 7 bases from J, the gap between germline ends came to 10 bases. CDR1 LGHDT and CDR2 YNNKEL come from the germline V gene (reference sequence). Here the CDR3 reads CASSQDRIPNSPLHF. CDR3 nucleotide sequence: TGTGCCAGCAGCCAAGACAGAATTCCCAATTCACCCCTCCACTTT.

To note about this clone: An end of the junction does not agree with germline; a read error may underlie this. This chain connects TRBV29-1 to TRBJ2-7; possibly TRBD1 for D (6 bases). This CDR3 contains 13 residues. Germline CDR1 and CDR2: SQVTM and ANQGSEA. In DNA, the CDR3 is TGCAGCGTAGAAGACAGGAAAAACTACGAGCAGTACTTC. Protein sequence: CSVEDRKNYEQYF.

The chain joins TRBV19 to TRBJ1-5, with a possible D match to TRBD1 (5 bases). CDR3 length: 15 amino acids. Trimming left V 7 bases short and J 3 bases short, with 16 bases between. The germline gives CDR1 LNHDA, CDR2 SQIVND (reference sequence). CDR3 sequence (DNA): TGTGCCAGTACCCCCGCCCCCAGGGACAATCAGCCCCAGCATTTT. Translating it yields CASTPAPRDNQPQHF.

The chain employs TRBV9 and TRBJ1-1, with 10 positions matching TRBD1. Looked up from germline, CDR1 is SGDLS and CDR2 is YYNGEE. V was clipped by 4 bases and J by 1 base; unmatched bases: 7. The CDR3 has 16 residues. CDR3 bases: TGTGCCAGCAGCTCCGGGACAGGGGCGCCGAACACTGAAGCTTTCTTT. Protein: CASSSGTGAPNTEAFF.

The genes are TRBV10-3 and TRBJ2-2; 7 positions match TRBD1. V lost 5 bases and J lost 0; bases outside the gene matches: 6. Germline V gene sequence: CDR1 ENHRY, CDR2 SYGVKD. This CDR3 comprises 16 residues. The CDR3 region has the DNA TGTGCCATCAGTAAAACAGGGGTCCCGAACACCGGGGAGCTGTTTTTT. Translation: CAISKTGVPNTGELFF.

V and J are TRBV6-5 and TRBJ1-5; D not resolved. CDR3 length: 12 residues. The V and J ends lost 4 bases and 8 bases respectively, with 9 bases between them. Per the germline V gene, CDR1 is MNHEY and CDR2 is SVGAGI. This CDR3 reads CASSSVGEPQHF. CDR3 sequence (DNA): TGTGCCAGCAGTTCCGTGGGCGAGCCCCAGCATTTT.

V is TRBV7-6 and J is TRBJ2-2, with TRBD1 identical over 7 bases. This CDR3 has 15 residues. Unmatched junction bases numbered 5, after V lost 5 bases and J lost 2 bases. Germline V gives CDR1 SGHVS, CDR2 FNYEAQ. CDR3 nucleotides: TGTGCCAGCAGCCCCCAGGGGGTCAACACCGGGGAGCTGTTTTTT. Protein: CASSPQGVNTGELFF. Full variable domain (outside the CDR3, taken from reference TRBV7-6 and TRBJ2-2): GAGVSQSPRYKVTKRGQDVALRCDPISGHVSLYWYRQALGQGPEFLTYFNYEAQQDKSGLPNDRFSAERPEGSISTLTIQRTEQRDSAMYRCASSPQGVNTGELFFGEGSRLTVL.

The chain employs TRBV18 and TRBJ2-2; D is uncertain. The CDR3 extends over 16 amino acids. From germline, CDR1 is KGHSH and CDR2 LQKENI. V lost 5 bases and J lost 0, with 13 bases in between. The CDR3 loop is CASSGFSPPNTGELFF. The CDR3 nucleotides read TGTGCCAGCTCAGGGTTTTCCCCTCCGAACACCGGGGAGCTGTTTTTT.